The clone carrying this T cell receptor beta chain was detected many times. Its antigen is undetermined. The sample is drawn from a study of regulatory T cells in long-lasting Graves disease. Study-wide results and limits: Less diverse TCR repertoires were seen in persistent Graves' patients than in newly diagnosed ones.

The time point is: persistent/refractory GD, antithyroid drugs over 5 years with positive TRAb. After RNA was extracted from PBMCs, the TCR library was made from it. HTBI primers from iRepertoire and Arm-PCR of CDR3 regions yielded the TCR beta libraries. Study processing details: Throughout the samples, researchers identified fewer than 80 TRBV and more than twelve TRBJ segments. TCRdb analysed the multiplex PCR reads with MiXCR anew, one entry per CDR3 protein. The V and J calls and clone size come from TCRdb's table, not from the authors' own analysis. The repertoire consists of approximately 400,000 distinct CDR3 sequences, with more than 20% occurring once and the leading ten covering less than 25%. Germline V gene lookup returns CDR1 GTSNPN and CDR2 SVGIG (reference sequence). V lost 4 bases and J lost 0; bases outside the gene matches: 8. CDR3 length: 15 amino acids.

This TCR came from a female donor with Graves disease. J is TRBJ1-2 and V is TRBV30, with TRBD1 matching 7 bases. Sequenced material: peripheral blood mononuclear cells (PBMCs), taken when the disease was refractory, from a patient treated with antithyroid drugs. CDR3 nucleotide sequence: TGTGCCTGGAACCCAGGGGGTCTAGCTAACTATGGCTACACCTTC. Encoded protein: CAWNPGGLANYGYTF.